Below, one T cell receptor beta chain is given with its context. The antigen is unknown. The data derive from a study of vaccination and CD4 T cells after COVID-19. Treatment defined: roughly 10-day PBMC culture with coronavirus spike peptide pools or control peptides (ViraFEST assay). The length of the CDR3 is 15 residues. The V gene lost 0 bases and the J gene lost 5 bases, with 14 bases spanning the gap. Germline loops: CDR1 SGHRS, CDR2 YFSETQ. The assay that was used to sequence DNA from cultured CD4+ T cells was the Oncomine TCR Beta short-read assay. From the PCR reads, TCRdb called clonotypes with MiXCR, one entry per CDR3 protein. Of 14,000 or so distinct CDR3 sequences listed, around 20% are singletons.

This clonotype was obtained from a human donor with COVID-19. Sequencing input: cultured CD4+ T cells from blood. The chain employs TRBV5-1 and TRBJ1-1, with a possible D match to TRBD1 (6 bases). The CDR3 region has the DNA TGCGCCAGCAGCTTGGATACGGCCACAGGGACTGAAGCTTTCTTT. This codes for CASSLDTATGTEAFF.